This entry lists 32 T cell receptor beta chains sequenced from one sample in a study of T-cell memory formation after mild COVID-19. TCRdb itself ran the 5' RACE reads through MiXCR, one entry per CDR3 protein. The table records some 13,000 distinct CDR3 sequences, 12% of them present only once. Sequenced: PBMCs or a T cell subset sorted from them (not recorded which). These receptors were collected from an adult woman who had mild COVID-19 (a few samples of this study predate the infection). Cell type and time point are not known.

There are many counts of this clonotype. The CDR3 reads CASSLHPRDRTYEQYF. The CDR3 region has the DNA TGTGCCAGCAGCCTCCACCCACGGGACCGAACATACGAGCAGTACTTC. The genes are TRBV6-5 and TRBJ2-7, with D perhaps TRBD1 or TRBD2 (5 bases each). The CDR3 loop spans 16 amino acids. Germline lookup yields CDR1 MNHEY and CDR2 SVGAGI. V gave up 6 bases and J gave up 4 bases, with 22 bases separating them.

This clonotype was recorded at least ten times. The gene calls are TRBV15 and TRBJ2-2; 7 bases map to TRBD1. The V and J ends lost 8 bases and 3 bases, in that order; junction bases with no gene match: 12. CDR3 length: 16 residues. Germline CDR1 reads LNHNV; CDR2 reads YYDKDF (reference sequence). The CDR3 reads CATWDSLKGDTGELFF. CDR3 coding DNA: TGTGCCACCTGGGACAGTCTTAAGGGCGACACCGGGGAGCTGTTTTTT.

This clonotype is termed medium-sized. CDR3 DNA: TGTGCCAGCAGTTACTCAGGCGGTATGCTCCCCTATGGCTACACCTTC. Residues: CASSYSGGMLPYGYTF. The chain joins TRBV6-5 to TRBJ1-2; D remains ambiguous. The CDR3 contains 16 residues. The germline gives CDR1 MNHEY, CDR2 SVGAGI. The V end lost 0 bases, the J end lost 4 bases, and 15 bases lay between the germline ends.

The chain has TRBV7-6 and TRBJ2-3; 8 bases match TRBD1. Trimming removed 3 bases from V and 3 bases from J; junction bases left unmatched: 5. The CDR3 consists of 15 residues. CDR1 and CDR2 from the germline V gene are SGHVS and FNYEAQ. CDR3 protein: CASSFGTGETDTQYF. The DNA of the CDR3 is TGTGCCAGCAGCTTTGGGACAGGAGAGACAGATACGCAGTATTTT.

This clonotype was seen at least ten times. J is TRBJ1-1 and V is TRBV5-1, with D perhaps matching TRBD1 (5 bases). Trimming removed 0 bases at V and 5 bases at J, with 14 bases between. Germline loops: CDR1 SGHRS, CDR2 YFSETQ. The CDR3 is 15 amino acids. Here the CDR3 DNA reads TGCGCCAGCAGCTTGGGAGGGGCTGGAATAACTGAAGCTTTCTTT. Translation: CASSLGGAGITEAFF.

This sequence joins TRBV28 and TRBJ2-3; TRBD1 is a possible D gene (5 bases). The CDR3 totals 14 residues. V was cut by 4 bases and J by 0 bases, with 8 bases left in between. Germline loops: CDR1 MDHEN, CDR2 SYDVKM. The DNA for the CDR3 is TGTGCCAGCAGTTCAGGGTTTAGCACAGATACGCAGTATTTT. As protein: CASSSGFSTDTQYF.

This clonotype was seen many times. This rearrangement joins TRBV7-9 to TRBJ2-5, with 7 bases identical to TRBD1. The V and J ends lost 5 bases and 3 bases, in that order; junction bases with no gene match: 9. The CDR3 contains 15 residues. The germline V gene encodes CDR1 SEHNR and CDR2 FQNEAQ (reference sequence). Here the CDR3 reads CASSQGDVFKETQYF. The CDR3 region has the DNA TGTGCCAGCAGCCAGGGGGATGTTTTCAAAGAGACCCAGTACTTC.

This clonotype was found many times. The chain carries TRBV7-9 and TRBJ1-5, with 8 bases fitting TRBD1. V lost 1 base, J lost 5 bases, and 13 bases stayed unmatched. In germline, CDR1 is SEHNR, CDR2 FQNEAQ (reference sequence). The CDR3 extends over 18 amino acids. CDR3 in DNA: TGTGCCAGCAGCTTAGATTCCTTGGCAGGGGGCCCACATCAGCCCCAGCATTTT. It encodes CASSLDSLAGGPHQPQHF.

This clonotype has at least ten counts. This chain links TRBV15 with TRBJ1-2; a weak D match, TRBD1 (5 bases). The CDR3 totals 13 residues. Germline values: CDR1 LNHNV, CDR2 YYDKDF (reference sequence). The V end lost 1 base, the J end lost 4 bases, and 7 bases lay between the germline ends. In DNA form, the CDR3 reads TGTGCCACCAGCAGAGGGGGGTTCTATGGCTACACCTTC. Its translation: CATSRGGFYGYTF.

This clonotype showed up many times. This chain connects TRBV20-1 to TRBJ2-2; the D is unclear. CDR1 is DFQATT and CDR2 is SNEGSKA in the germline V gene (reference sequence). Trimming cost V 0 bases and J 6 bases, with 11 bases left between them. This CDR3 is 14 amino acids long. CDR3 bases: TGCAGTGCTAGAGACCTCCTCGGGTCCGGGGAGCTGTTTTTT. This translates into CSARDLLGSGELFF.

This clonotype is judged medium-sized. The rearrangement links TRBV7-9 to TRBJ2-7; 7 bases are shared with TRBD2. With 1 base clipped from V and 4 bases from J, the junction kept 4 bases outside the gene matches. CDR1 SEHNR and CDR2 FQNEAQ come from the germline V gene (reference sequence). CDR3 length equals 14 residues. The CDR3 loop is CASSLEGGSYEQYF. In DNA form, the CDR3 reads TGTGCCAGCAGCTTAGAGGGCGGGAGTTACGAGCAGTACTTC.

The table lists this clonotype with many counts. The chain employs TRBV7-6 and TRBJ2-6, with 7 bases that match TRBD1. J lost 0 bases, V lost 6 bases, and 14 bases had no gene match. The CDR3 runs to 19 residues. Looked up from germline, CDR1 is SGHVS and CDR2 is FNYEAQ. CDR3 in amino acids: CASSPRTGQDLSGANVLTF. As DNA, the CDR3 is TGTGCCAGCAGTCCGAGAACCGGACAGGACCTCTCTGGGGCCAACGTCCTGACTTTC.

This clonotype was recorded only once. V is TRBV24-1 and J is TRBJ2-3, with a possible D match to TRBD2 (5 bases). The CDR3 covers 16 residues. Germline V gene data show CDR1 as KGHDR and CDR2 as SFDVKD. Trimming removed 4 bases from V and 0 bases from J, with 13 bases in between. CDR3 protein: CATSDQSRTSTDTQYF. The DNA for the CDR3 is TGTGCCACCAGTGACCAATCGAGGACTAGCACAGATACGCAGTATTTT.

This clonotype was seen repeatedly, ten times or more. The chain uses TRBV6-5 and TRBJ1-1; 8 nucleotides line up with TRBD1. CDR3 size: 15 residues. J lost 0 bases, V lost 6 bases, and 6 bases had no gene match. In germline, CDR1 is MNHEY, CDR2 SVGAGI. The CDR3, as DNA: TGTGCCAGCAGGCCGGACAGGGCGATGAACACTGAAGCTTTCTTT. This translates into CASRPDRAMNTEAFF.

Many counts were recorded for this clonotype. The gene calls are TRBV20-1 and TRBJ2-7; D uncertain. This CDR3 is 11 amino acids long. V was cut by 4 bases and J by 3 bases, with 7 bases left in between. Looked up from germline, CDR1 is DFQATT and CDR2 is SNEGSKA (reference sequence). As DNA, the CDR3 is TGCAGTGCTAAACATAACTACGAGCAGTACTTC. This gives the protein CSAKHNYEQYF.

This clonotype was observed at least ten times. V and J are TRBV12-3 or TRBV12-4 and TRBJ2-2; 8 nucleotides match TRBD1. This CDR3 has 16 amino acids. Trimming cost V 2 bases and J 1 base; bases outside gene matches: 3. The CDR3 loop reads CASSLMDRVNTGELFF. CDR3 nucleotides: TGTGCCAGCAGTTTAATGGACAGGGTGAACACCGGGGAGCTGTTTTTT.

This clonotype was counted ten times or more. The chain combines TRBV7-2 with TRBJ1-1; weak D call: TRBD1 (6 bases). V gave up 4 bases and J gave up 1 base, with 19 bases separating them. The CDR3 contains 17 residues. Germline V gene lookup returns CDR1 SGHTA and CDR2 FQGNSA. The CDR3, as DNA: TGTGCCAGCAGCTCGGGAAGCAGGGGTGACGGGAACACTGAAGCTTTCTTT. It yields the protein CASSSGSRGDGNTEAFF.

This clonotype was counted many times. The V call is TRBV6-2 or TRBV6-3, the J call TRBJ2-7; 8 nucleotides match TRBD1. The CDR3 length is 13 residues. Unmatched junction bases numbered 8, after V lost 10 bases and J lost 3 bases. Germline CDR1 reads MNHEY; CDR2 reads SVGEGT. CDR3 loop: CATGTGDLYEQYF. CDR3 bases: TGTGCCACGGGGACAGGAGACCTCTACGAGCAGTACTTC.

In this sample, this clonotype turned up many times. The rearrangement links TRBV7-9 to TRBJ2-2; D gene ambiguous. The CDR3 spans 13 residues. The V end lost 3 bases, the J end lost 1 base, and 3 bases lay between the germline ends. CDR1 and CDR2 from the germline V gene are SEHNR and FQNEAQ (reference sequence). CDR3 region: CASSFENTGELFF. In DNA form, the CDR3 reads TGTGCCAGCAGCTTCGAGAACACCGGGGAGCTGTTTTTT.

This clonotype was counted ten times or more. V and J are TRBV7-3 and TRBJ2-1; 8 bases map to TRBD2. With 9 bases clipped from V and 4 bases from J, the junction kept 11 bases outside the gene matches. The CDR3 covers 15 residues. Germline V lookup: CDR1 SGHTA, CDR2 FQGTGA. The DNA for the CDR3 is TGTGCCAGGGTCTCGGCGGGAGGAATTTACAATGAGCAGTTCTTC. Amino acids: CARVSAGGIYNEQFF.

The sample holds many counts of this clonotype. This chain joins TRBV6-5 and TRBJ1-1; 11 bases are shared with TRBD1. The length of the CDR3 is 16 residues. Germline loops: CDR1 MNHEY, CDR2 SVGAGI. The V segment lost 5 bases and the J segment 0 bases; nucleotides outside the gene matches: 5. DNA for the CDR3: TGTGCCAGCAGTGGACAGGGGGCCTTCATGAACACTGAAGCTTTCTTT. Translation: CASSGQGAFMNTEAFF.

This clonotype occurred many times. This chain connects TRBV29-1 to TRBJ2-1, with D uncertain. The CDR3 is 12 residues long. Trimming left V 5 bases short and J 8 bases short, with 13 bases between. Germline CDR1 reads SQVTM; CDR2 reads ANQGSEA. This chain's CDR3 is CSVSVQVYEQFF. The CDR3 coding sequence is TGCAGCGTTTCCGTCCAGGTGTATGAGCAGTTCTTC.

In this sample, this clonotype turned up once. The chain couples TRBV2 to TRBJ2-7; D remains unclear. Trimming removed 8 bases from V and 7 bases from J, with 21 bases in between. The CDR3 spans 14 residues. Germline values: CDR1 SNHLY, CDR2 FYNNEI. CDR3 DNA sequence: TGTGCCAGCCCCGGCAGCGCCTCACTGGGGGAGCAGTACGTC. Translated, it gives CASPGSASLGEQYV.

This sequence joins TRBV2 and TRBJ2-2; 9 bases line up with TRBD1. V dropped 6 bases and J dropped 6; count of bases not matched to a gene: 2. The CDR3 sequence is 13 residues long. The germline V gene encodes CDR1 SNHLY and CDR2 FYNNEI. The CDR3 DNA reads as TGTGCCAGCAGGGGGACAGGGTCCGGGGAGCTGTTTTTT. Its translation is CASRGTGSGELFF.

This clonotype counts as medium-sized. This chain links TRBV24-1 with TRBJ2-7; TRBD1 agrees at 10 bases. Germline V gene lookup returns CDR1 KGHDR and CDR2 SFDVKD. V was pared by 3 bases and J by 1 base, with 5 bases of the junction left unmatched. This CDR3 has 16 residues. The CDR3 bases are TGTGCCACCAGTGATCCGAGGGACAGGGGTTCCTACGAGCAGTACTTC. Its protein is CATSDPRDRGSYEQYF.

This clonotype appeared many times. The chain couples TRBV24-1 to TRBJ2-3, with 8 bases matching TRBD2. This CDR3 spans 15 amino acids. Unmatched junction bases numbered 8, after V lost 5 bases and J lost 5 bases. CDR1 is KGHDR, CDR2 SFDVKD, per germline. The CDR3 protein is CATSGDGGALDTQYF. The DNA for the CDR3 is TGTGCCACCAGTGGGGACGGGGGGGCTCTAGATACGCAGTATTTT.

This clonotype was found many times. V and J are TRBV24-1 and TRBJ2-5; 8 bases are a match to TRBD2. J lost 5 bases, V lost 2 bases, and 12 bases had no gene match. The CDR3 contains 17 residues. Germline V gives CDR1 KGHDR, CDR2 SFDVKD. This chain's CDR3 is CATSDSSRREGLETQYF. The CDR3, as DNA: TGTGCCACCAGTGATTCTAGTCGTCGGGAGGGTCTGGAGACCCAGTACTTC.

This clonotype is medium-sized (0.01 to 0.1%) in the sample. The chain links TRBV6-6 to TRBJ2-1, with TRBD1 as a possible D gene (6 bases). V lost 10 bases to trimming and J lost 5 bases, with 15 bases between them. Per germline, CDR1 MNHNY and CDR2 SVGAGI (reference sequence). The CDR3 sequence is 13 residues long. CDR3 bases: TGTGCCATCACAGGGTTCGACAACAATGAGCAGTTCTTC. This codes for CAITGFDNNEQFF.

This clonotype was seen at least ten times. The V call is TRBV5-5, the J call TRBJ1-1; tentatively, D is TRBD1 (5 bases). There are 17 residues in the CDR3. Germline CDR1 and CDR2: SGHKS and YYEKEE (reference sequence). The V and J ends lost 5 bases and 0 bases respectively, with 20 bases between them. The CDR3 loop reads CASREHGASFMNTEAFF. Written as DNA, the CDR3 is TGTGCCAGCAGGGAACACGGGGCGTCCTTCATGAACACTGAAGCTTTCTTT. Looking up the rest from reference TRBV5-5 and TRBJ1-1 gives the full variable domain: DAGVTQSPTHLIKTRGQQVTLRCSPISGHKSVSWYQQVLGQGPQFIFQYYEKEERGRGNFPDRFSARQFPNYSSELNVNALLLGDSALYLCASREHGASFMNTEAFFGQGTRLTVV.

In this sample, this clonotype turned up many times. The chain couples TRBV10-3 to TRBJ2-1; 7 nucleotides agree with TRBD2. CDR3 length equals 15 residues. Germline CDR1 reads ENHRY; CDR2 reads SYGVKD. J was trimmed by 2 bases and V by 8 bases; bases with no gene match: 9. CDR3 protein: CAIRASGPAYNEQFF. The CDR3 nucleotides are TGTGCCATCCGGGCTAGCGGACCTGCCTACAATGAGCAGTTCTTC.

This chain connects TRBV12-3 or TRBV12-4 to TRBJ2-7, with no clear D. The length of the CDR3 is 12 residues. Trimming cost V 6 bases and J 2 bases, with 8 bases left between them. For the CDR3, the DNA is TGTGCCAGCAGCCGACACCCCTACGAGCAGTACTTC. Its translation: CASSRHPYEQYF.

The J gene is TRBJ2-1, the V gene TRBV7-9; D is tentatively TRBD1 or TRBD2 (5 bases each). The ends were cut back, 8 bases at V and 8 bases at J, with 19 bases in the middle. CDR1 is SEHNR and CDR2 is FQNEAQ in the germline V gene (reference sequence). The CDR3 totals 14 residues. CDR3 nucleotides: TGTGCCAGCCCGGGTAGGGGACCTCTGGATGAGCAGTTCTTC. This codes for CASPGRGPLDEQFF.